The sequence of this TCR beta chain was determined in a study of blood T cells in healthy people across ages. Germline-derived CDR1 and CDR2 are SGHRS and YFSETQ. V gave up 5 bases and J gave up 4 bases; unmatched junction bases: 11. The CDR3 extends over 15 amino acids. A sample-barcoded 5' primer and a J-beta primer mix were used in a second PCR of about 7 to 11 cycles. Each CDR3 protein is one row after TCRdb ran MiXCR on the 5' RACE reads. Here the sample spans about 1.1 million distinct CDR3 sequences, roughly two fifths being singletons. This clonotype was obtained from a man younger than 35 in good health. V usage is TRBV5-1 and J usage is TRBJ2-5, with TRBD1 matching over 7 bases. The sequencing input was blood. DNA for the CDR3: TGCGCCAGCAGACACCTAGGACAGGATGGAGAGACCCAGTACTTC. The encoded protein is CASRHLGQDGETQYF.